The text below deals with one T cell receptor beta chain. The antigen it binds to is not known. Per-base quality was not reported, and no clone a single base away is much larger than it. At diagnosis, peripheral blood, uninvolved tumor-adjacent lung and tumor were collected and were preserved as a mix of fresh-frozen and FFPE material. For TCR repertoire profiling, blood samples were analyzed as peripheral blood mononuclear cells. The sample comes from a study of T cells in localized non-small cell lung cancer (dated by TCRdb to 2020 to 2022). Concerning the study at large: T cell repertoires of approximately 250 early-stage NSCLC patients were analyzed, with tumors being compared against uninvolved tumor-adjacent lungs. The mean age of the NSCLC patients was about 67 years, with 130 or so men and nearly 110 women. The cohort was made up of fewer than 250 treatment-naive NSCLC patients whose localized lung tumors had been resected. General study outcomes and caveats: Higher blood T cell density associated with longer overall survival, while higher adjacent-lung clonality associated with shorter survival. A median of around 57 of the top 100 tumor clones turned up in the paired uninvolved adjacent lung, and under 30 of those clones also ranked among the top 100 of that same adjacent lung. Uninvolved tumor-adjacent lung showed the highest T cell clonality, higher than tumor, which suggests more focused antigenic responses in the uninvolved tumor-adjacent lung. Because multi-region sequencing of the tumors was not done, intratumor heterogeneity could not be ruled out. Since the design was exploratory, TCR variables were selected using unadjusted p-values with no false-discovery rate correction.

In the germline V gene (reference sequence), CDR1 corresponds to GTSNPN and CDR2 to SVGIG. From the cysteine up to the phenylalanine, the CDR3 has a length of 13 residues. Left in the record is the CDR3 DNA by itself, 39 bases read in frame from the first base. For this chain, trimming is 2 bases at the V end and 4 bases at the J end, and the number of junction bases without a gene match is 3. TCR beta CDR3 regions were sequenced from DNA using the immunoSEQ Assay. The original methods were these. To compute T cell density, TCR beta template counts were normalized to usable DNA, which was estimated by amplifying housekeeping genes. Richness was estimated using the preseqR package, with extrapolation to 400,000 templates for PBMC samples and to 120,000 templates for tissue samples. Clonality was taken to be one minus Pielou's evenness. Tissue-enriched TCRs were identified by differential abundance testing using productive amino-acid clonotypes, minimum total count 5 and alpha 0.1. The Jaccard Index and the Morisita Overlap Index were used to measure repertoire overlap between compartments. GLIPH clustered TCR beta CDR3s with public tetramer-defined viral CDR3s; viral motifs required at least three viral sequences plus V-gene enrichment. What TCRdb holds here is the immuneACCESS table cut down to in-frame rearrangements. Part of the clones is not present; checked against another copy, under half of the missing clones reflect an unresolved V gene, and the others are unexplained. The DNA was the basis for D and trimming; V, J and clone size are from that table. This sample lists about 59,000 clones; about 90% were detected once. Around 20% of the sample is taken by the ten largest.

This sequence originates from a man aged 40 to 75 with stage I squamous cell lung carcinoma. The chain employs TRBV30 and TRBJ1-2; TRBD1 lines up with 8 middle nucleotides. The sample here was peripheral blood, taken before any cancer treatment. The DNA reads TGTGCCTGGAGTCCGGGACAGGTCTATGGCTACACCTTC. This is translated as CAWSPGQVYGYTF. The full variable domain, with segments outside the CDR3 supplied by the reference TRBV30 and TRBJ1-2 proteins, appears as SQTIHQWPATLVQPVGSPLSLECTVEGTSNPNLYWYRQAAGRGLQLLFYSVGIGQISSEVPQNLSASRPQDRQFILSSKKLLLSDSGFYLCAWSPGQVYGYTFGSGTRLTVV.